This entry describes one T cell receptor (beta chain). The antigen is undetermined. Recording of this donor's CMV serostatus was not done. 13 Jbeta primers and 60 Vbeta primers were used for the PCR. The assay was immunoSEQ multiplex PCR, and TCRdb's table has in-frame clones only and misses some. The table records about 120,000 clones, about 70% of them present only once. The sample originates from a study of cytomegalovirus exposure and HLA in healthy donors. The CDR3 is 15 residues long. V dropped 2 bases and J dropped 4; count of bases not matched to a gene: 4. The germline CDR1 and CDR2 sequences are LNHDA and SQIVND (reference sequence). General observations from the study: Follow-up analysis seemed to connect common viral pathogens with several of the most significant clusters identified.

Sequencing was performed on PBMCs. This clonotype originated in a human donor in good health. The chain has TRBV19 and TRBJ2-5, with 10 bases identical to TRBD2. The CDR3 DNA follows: TGTGCCAGTAGTATAAGCGGGGGGGCATCAGAGACCCAGTACTTC. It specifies CASSISGGASETQYF.